One and the same sample provided the 26 T cell receptor beta chains below, sequenced in a study of T-cell memory formation after mild COVID-19. TCRdb itself ran the 5' RACE reads through MiXCR, one entry per CDR3 protein. The sample carries 150,000 to 200,000 distinct CDR3 sequences, 25% to 40% recorded once. The sample taken for sequencing was PBMCs or a T cell subset sorted from them (not recorded which). The receptors shown here come from an adult woman who had mild COVID-19 (a few samples of this study predate the infection). Cell type and time point are not known.

The chain is built from TRBV7-2 and TRBJ1-2, with TRBD1 as a possible D gene (6 bases). The germline V and J ends were trimmed by 0 bases and 4 bases, with 9 bases remaining between them. This CDR3 comprises 14 residues. From germline, CDR1 is SGHTA and CDR2 FQGNSA. CDR3: CASSLALDSYGYTF. As DNA, the CDR3 is TGTGCCAGCAGCTTAGCCCTGGACAGCTATGGCTACACCTTC.

This clonotype appeared once. This rearrangement joins TRBV29-1 to TRBJ2-7; D not certain. Trimming removed 0 bases at V and 5 bases at J, with 8 bases between. In germline, CDR1 is SQVTM, CDR2 ANQGSEA. The CDR3 runs 12 residues. The CDR3 coding sequence is TGCAGCGTTGAAGATCAAGCAAACGAGCAGTACTTC. The encoded protein is CSVEDQANEQYF.

This clonotype has only a few counts. The chain is built from TRBV7-2 and TRBJ1-1, with unresolved D. From germline, CDR1 is SGHTA and CDR2 FQGNSA. Trimming shortened V by 1 base and J by 5 bases, and 5 bases separated the two germline ends. The CDR3 loop spans 12 amino acids. CDR3 bases: TGTGCCAGCAGCTTAGGGACGACTGAAGCTTTCTTT. Amino acid sequence: CASSLGTTEAFF.

The chain uses TRBV6-2 or TRBV6-3 and TRBJ2-7, with 9 bases lining up with TRBD1. Germline-derived CDR1 and CDR2 are MNHEY and SVGEGT. This CDR3 is 16 amino acids long. V was clipped by 5 bases and J by 4 bases; unmatched bases: 12. CDR3 residues: CASSTLTPGTGYEQYF. DNA for the CDR3: TGTGCCAGCAGTACACTTACCCCAGGGACAGGGTACGAGCAGTACTTC.

The rearrangement joins TRBV5-5 to TRBJ2-1; 12 bases match TRBD1. The V gene end was trimmed by 4 bases and the J gene end by 3 bases; junction bases not matched to a gene: 5. CDR3 size: 16 residues. CDR1 and CDR2 (germline): SGHKS, YYEKEE (reference sequence). Written as DNA, the CDR3 is TGTGCCAGCAGCCCCGGGACAGGGGGCTTCTACAATGAGCAGTTCTTC. Its protein product is CASSPGTGGFYNEQFF.

J is TRBJ2-7 and V is TRBV7-9; D tentatively fits TRBD1 or TRBD2 (5 bases each). V was shortened by 1 base and J by 3 bases, with 16 bases between the two germline ends. The length of the CDR3 is 16 residues. The V gene's germline CDR1 is SEHNR and CDR2 FQNEAQ (reference sequence). The CDR3 sequence is CASSLVGEFEDYEQYF. CDR3 bases: TGTGCCAGCAGCTTAGTGGGGGAGTTTGAGGACTACGAGCAGTACTTC.

This clonotype was recorded at least ten times. The genes are TRBV9 and TRBJ1-5; D is undetermined. V was pared by 3 bases and J by 10 bases, with 17 bases between. CDR1 and CDR2 (germline): SGDLS, YYNGEE. The CDR3 sequence is 14 residues long. This chain's CDR3 is CASSGGGLLNPQHF. In nucleotides, the CDR3 is TGTGCCAGCAGCGGGGGAGGGCTCTTAAATCCCCAGCATTTT.

V usage is TRBV7-9 and J usage is TRBJ2-1; 8 bases agree with TRBD2. The CDR3 consists of 16 residues. In germline, CDR1 is SEHNR, CDR2 FQNEAQ (reference sequence). V trimming: 5 bases; J trimming: 3 bases; junction bases outside the gene matches: 9. The CDR3 protein is CASSPPSGGHYNEQFF. CDR3 sequence (DNA): TGTGCCAGCAGCCCTCCGTCGGGGGGGCACTACAATGAGCAGTTCTTC.

The rearrangement links TRBV10-3 to TRBJ1-2, with unresolved D. Germline-derived CDR1 and CDR2 are ENHRY and SYGVKD. The CDR3 sequence is 16 residues long. Deletions cut 0 bases from V and 3 bases from J, with 14 bases between. The CDR3 DNA is TGTGCCATCAGTGAGTCTGGTGGTTTGGGAGACTATGGCTACACCTTC. It specifies CAISESGGLGDYGYTF.

The genes are TRBV9 and TRBJ2-7; 9 bases agree with TRBD2. CDR3 length equals 15 residues. Germline CDR1 is SGDLS and CDR2 is YYNGEE. After removal of 0 bases from V and 2 bases from J, the junction contained 3 bases not matched to a gene. The CDR3 bases are TGTGCCAGCAGCGTAGGGACTAGCGAAGCCTACGAGCAGTACTTC. It yields the protein CASSVGTSEAYEQYF.

This clonotype showed up just a few times. This chain joins TRBV6-5 and TRBJ2-7; D may be TRBD2 (5 bases). CDR1 is MNHEY and CDR2 is SVGAGI in the germline V gene. V lost 0 bases and J 5 bases, leaving 8 bases between the germline ends. The CDR3 sequence is 13 residues long. The CDR3: CASSYSPGNEQYF. CDR3 DNA: TGTGCCAGCAGTTACTCGCCGGGGAACGAGCAGTACTTC.

The chain links TRBV5-1 to TRBJ2-5; no clear D gene. Looked up from germline, CDR1 is SGHRS and CDR2 is YFSETQ. The CDR3 totals 13 residues. V gave up 0 bases and J gave up 4 bases, with 7 bases separating them. CDR3 sequence reads: CASSLEGSETQYF. CDR3 bases: TGCGCCAGCAGCTTGGAAGGGTCAGAGACCCAGTACTTC.

J is TRBJ2-7 and V is TRBV4-1, with TRBD1 identical over 7 bases. Germline V gene lookup returns CDR1 MGHRA and CDR2 YSYEKL. The CDR3 sequence is 15 residues long. V trimming: 1 base; J trimming: 3 bases; junction bases outside the gene matches: 6. The CDR3 loop is CASSQGRDSIYEQYF. The CDR3 DNA is TGCGCCAGCAGCCAAGGCCGGGACAGCATCTACGAGCAGTACTTC.

The genes are TRBV20-1 and TRBJ2-1; D could derive from TRBD1 or TRBD2 (5 bases each). CDR3 length: 13 amino acids. The germline V gene has CDR1 DFQATT and CDR2 SNEGSKA (reference sequence). V lost 3 bases to trimming and J lost 7 bases, with 13 bases between them. The CDR3 coding sequence is TGCAGTGCTAGTCGGGGCCGGATGAATGAGCAGTTCTTC. This translates into CSASRGRMNEQFF.

This clonotype appeared a few times. The chain uses TRBV7-9 and TRBJ2-3; D possibly corresponds to TRBD1 (7 bases). From germline, CDR1 is SEHNR and CDR2 FQNEAQ (reference sequence). Trimming cost V 5 bases and J 8 bases, with 26 bases left between them. The length of the CDR3 is 17 residues. The CDR3 region has the DNA TGTGCCAGCAGCGGAGGAGGACAGGAGGGTGTTACTGGTACGCAGTATTTT. Protein: CASSGGGQEGVTGTQYF.

This chain connects TRBV2 to TRBJ1-1; 7 nucleotides align to TRBD1. V lost 9 bases and J lost 1; bases outside the gene matches: 8. CDR1 SNHLY and CDR2 FYNNEI come from the germline V gene. The CDR3 has 14 amino acids. The CDR3 DNA reads TGTGCCAGAAACAGGGGCGGAAGGAACACTGAAGCTTTCTTT. It encodes CARNRGGRNTEAFF.

J is TRBJ1-2 and V is TRBV7-9, with TRBD1 matching 8 bases. This CDR3 has 16 amino acids. With V trimmed by 5 bases and J by 2 bases, 10 bases remained unmatched. Germline V gene lookup returns CDR1 SEHNR and CDR2 FQNEAQ (reference sequence). The CDR3 protein is CASSVKRTGRNYGYTF. The CDR3 DNA reads TGTGCCAGCAGCGTGAAAAGGACAGGGAGGAACTATGGCTACACCTTC.

A few counts support this clonotype. A read error may produce the germline difference seen at one junction end. The chain is built from TRBV5-1 and TRBJ2-5, with 14 bases fitting TRBD2. The germline V gene encodes CDR1 SGHRS and CDR2 YFSETQ. The CDR3 is made up of 15 amino acids. DNA of the CDR3: TGCGCCAGCAGCCACATGGGACTAGCGGGAGAGTCCCAGTACTTC. Its protein product is CASSHMGLAGESQYF.

This clonotype was detected a few times. The rearrangement uses TRBV7-9 and TRBJ2-4, with a weak D call TRBD2 (5 bases). CDR3 size: 14 residues. CDR1 SEHNR and CDR2 FQNEAQ come from the germline V gene (reference sequence). Trimming stripped 0 bases from V and 3 bases from J, with 6 bases between. The CDR3 DNA sequence: TGTGCCAGCAGCTTAGCAGGGAGCAAAAACATTCAGTACTTC. Amino acids: CASSLAGSKNIQYF.

A few counts support this clonotype. This chain uses TRBV5-1 with TRBJ1-1, with TRBD1 as a possible D gene (5 bases). Germline values: CDR1 SGHRS, CDR2 YFSETQ. Trimming pared 4 bases from V and 1 base from J, leaving 14 bases between. The CDR3 consists of 15 residues. In nucleotides, the CDR3 is TGCGCCAGCAGCCCGGGGGAGGCCGAGAACACTGAAGCTTTCTTT. This encodes CASSPGEAENTEAFF.

The chain couples TRBV7-9 to TRBJ2-5; 10 bases line up with TRBD1. Trimming took 5 bases from V and 4 from J; bases not matched to a gene: 7. The CDR3 contains 15 residues. Looked up from germline, CDR1 is SEHNR and CDR2 is FQNEAQ (reference sequence). CDR3: CASSPRTGGLETQYF. The CDR3 DNA follows: TGTGCCAGCAGCCCACGGACAGGGGGATTAGAGACCCAGTACTTC.

This clonotype has more than one count but fewer than ten. The chain is built from TRBV18 and TRBJ2-7, with 10 positions matching TRBD1. The CDR3 covers 14 residues. Looked up from germline, CDR1 is KGHSH and CDR2 is LQKENI. V was pared by 3 bases and J by 5 bases, with 4 bases of the junction left unmatched. CDR3 residues: CASSPGTGVDEQYF. The CDR3 nucleotides are TGTGCCAGCTCACCTGGGACAGGGGTGGACGAGCAGTACTTC. Complete variable domain (other parts from reference TRBV18 and TRBJ2-7): NAGVMQNPRHLVRRRGQEARLRCSPMKGHSHVYWYRQLPEEGLKFMVYLQKENIIDESGMPKERFSAEFPKEGPSILRIQQVVRGDSAAYFCASSPGTGVDEQYFGPGTRLTVT.

The V call is TRBV11-3, the J call TRBJ2-3; D unresolved. Trimming took 2 bases from V and 5 from J, leaving 11 bases between them. In germline, CDR1 is SGHNT, CDR2 YENEEA. This CDR3 is built from 14 residues. This CDR3 is CASSLKWSGDTQYF. The CDR3, as DNA: TGTGCCAGCAGCTTAAAGTGGTCGGGAGATACGCAGTATTTT.

The chain links TRBV20-1 to TRBJ2-7, with TRBD1 identical over 10 bases. The CDR3 contains 15 residues. Germline lookup yields CDR1 DFQATT and CDR2 SNEGSKA (reference sequence). The V segment lost 5 bases and the J segment 4 bases; nucleotides outside the gene matches: 11. The CDR3 sequence: CSARGRDRGDYEQYF. The CDR3, as DNA: TGCAGTGCTCGAGGGCGGGACAGGGGCGATTACGAGCAGTACTTC.

This clonotype was recorded a few times. This chain uses TRBV18 with TRBJ2-1; D may be TRBD2 (5 bases). V lost 2 bases to trimming and J lost 2 bases, with 7 bases between them. CDR3 length: 14 residues. Germline V CDR1 and CDR2: KGHSH, LQKENI. The CDR3 region has the DNA TGTGCCAGCTCACCAGAGACTACCTACAATGAGCAGTTCTTC. Translated: CASSPETTYNEQFF.

For the CDR3, the DNA is TGTGCCAGCAGCCCAAGCTCAGGGGGGCGAGAGACCCAGTACTTC. Its translation is CASSPSSGGRETQYF. The chain uses TRBV7-2 and TRBJ2-5, with a possible D match to TRBD1 (7 bases). The CDR3 contains 15 residues. The germline V gene encodes CDR1 SGHTA and CDR2 FQGNSA. Trimming shortened V by 5 bases and J by 4 bases, and 17 bases separated the two germline ends.